The next 26 T cell receptor beta chains were all read from a single sample in a study of control samples from healthy donors and cancer patients. The table came from immunoSEQ multiplex PCR; TCRdb's copy has only in-frame clones and leaves some out. This table holds about 75,000 clones, approximately 80% found once. The sequenced material came from blood. The receptor set was obtained from a man aged 45-60 years in good health.

V gene TRBV7-8 combines with J gene TRBJ2-7; 7 bases map to TRBD1. V shed 1 base and J 4 bases; nucleotides not matched to a gene: 4. This CDR3 has 14 residues. Per the germline V gene, CDR1 is SGHVS and CDR2 is FQNEAQ. In DNA, the CDR3 is TGTGCCAGCAGCTTAGAGGGACAGCATTACGAGCAGTACTTC. This codes for CASSLEGQHYEQYF.

This chain uses TRBV5-4 with TRBJ2-1, with D perhaps matching TRBD2 (6 bases). V was clipped by 1 base and J by 6 bases, with 14 bases between them. The length of the CDR3 is 15 residues. CDR1 and CDR2 from the germline V gene are SGHNT and YYREEE (reference sequence). The CDR3, as DNA: TGTGCCAGCAGCTTGACCAGCGGGCGAATCAATGAGCAGTTCTTC. Translating gives CASSLTSGRINEQFF.

The rearrangement links TRBV11-2 to TRBJ2-6, with a possible D match to TRBD1 (5 bases). The CDR3 runs 16 residues. Germline values: CDR1 SGHAT, CDR2 FQNNGV. The V end was cut by 2 bases, the J end by 0 bases, with 8 bases between. DNA for the CDR3: TGTGCCAGCAGCTTACGTGACAGCTCTGGGGCCAACGTCCTGACTTTC. It codes for CASSLRDSSGANVLTF.

V gene TRBV5-5 combines with J gene TRBJ2-1, with TRBD1 identical over 9 bases. After removal of 0 bases from V and 9 bases from J, the junction contained 7 bases not matched to a gene. Germline V gives CDR1 SGHKS, CDR2 YYEKEE (reference sequence). The CDR3 consists of 15 residues. The CDR3: CASSLGDRVVGEQFF. CDR3 coding DNA: TGTGCCAGCAGCTTGGGGGACAGGGTTGTGGGTGAGCAGTTCTTC.

The chain links TRBV6-2 or TRBV6-3 to TRBJ1-2; perhaps TRBD1 as D (5 bases). V lost 6 bases to trimming and J lost 1 base, with 12 bases between them. Germline loops: CDR1 MNHEY, CDR2 SVGEGT. The CDR3 is 14 amino acids. The CDR3 bases are TGTGCCAGCAGCAGCGCGGGGGGTAACTATGGCTACACCTTC. This sequence encodes CASSSAGGNYGYTF.

Only a few counts were recorded for this clone. This chain links TRBV27 with TRBJ1-2; D unresolved. The CDR3 is 14 residues long. Between the trimmed V and J ends, which lost 0 bases and 2 bases, there was a span of 7 bases. Germline V gene lookup returns CDR1 MNHEY and CDR2 SMNVEV (reference sequence). The CDR3 DNA is TGTGCCAGCAGTTTATCTAAAGGGAACTATGGCTACACCTTC. This codes for CASSLSKGNYGYTF.

The chain carries TRBV7-9 and TRBJ2-1; perhaps TRBD2 as D (6 bases). The CDR3 loop spans 15 amino acids. Germline V gives CDR1 SEHNR, CDR2 FQNEAQ (reference sequence). Trimming cost V 4 bases and J 6 bases, with 16 bases left between them. CDR3 coding DNA: TGTGCCAGCAGCTACCTCGGGAGTGGGGGCAATGAGCAGTTCTTC. As protein: CASSYLGSGGNEQFF.

The chain employs TRBV24-1 and TRBJ2-3; D not certain. The CDR3 is made up of 16 amino acids. V dropped 3 bases and J dropped 2 bases, with 14 bases sitting between them. Germline V gene lookup returns CDR1 KGHDR and CDR2 SFDVKD. The CDR3 region has the DNA TGTGCCACCAGTGATCGATACGGACGGACCACAGATACGCAGTATTTT. Its protein product is CATSDRYGRTTDTQYF.

The rearrangement joins TRBV18 to TRBJ1-6; TRBD1 matches at 7 bases. V trimming: 6 bases; J trimming: 7 bases; junction bases outside the gene matches: 9. The CDR3 is 15 amino acids. Germline loops: CDR1 KGHSH, CDR2 LQKENI. CDR3 in amino acids: CASSQAPRGNSPLHF. The CDR3 DNA is TGTGCCAGCTCTCAGGCCCCCAGGGGGAATTCACCCCTCCACTTT.

V is TRBV7-2 and J is TRBJ2-1; TRBD2 matches at 10 bases. The CDR3 has 15 amino acids. The germline V gene has CDR1 SGHTA and CDR2 FQGNSA. Germline trimming cut 5 bases from V and 2 bases from J; bases unmatched to any gene: 3. The CDR3 DNA reads as TGTGCCAGCAGCCAGCTAGCGGGAGCCTACAATGAGCAGTTCTTC. Translated: CASSQLAGAYNEQFF.

CDR3 coding DNA: TGTGCCAGCAGATACCTAGCGGGAGTATACAATGAGCAGTTCTTC. This translates into CASRYLAGVYNEQFF. The rearrangement joins TRBV2 to TRBJ2-1, with TRBD2 identical over 10 bases. The CDR3 contains 15 residues. The V gene end was trimmed by 6 bases and the J gene end by 4 bases; junction bases not matched to a gene: 6. Per the germline V gene, CDR1 is SNHLY and CDR2 is FYNNEI.

V usage is TRBV18 and J usage is TRBJ2-1; 9 bases are shared with TRBD2. Germline V CDR1 and CDR2: KGHSH, LQKENI. V shed 3 bases and J 3 bases; nucleotides not matched to a gene: 6. This CDR3 has 16 amino acids. The chain's CDR3 is CASSPVAGGVYNEQFF. CDR3 bases: TGTGCCAGCTCACCTGTGGCGGGAGGGGTCTACAATGAGCAGTTCTTC.

The DNA of the CDR3 is TGTGCCAGCAGGGCAGGGGGCGGTGGGAACACTGAAGCTTTCTTT. Translated, it gives CASRAGGGGNTEAFF. The chain combines TRBV28 with TRBJ1-1; TRBD1 matches at 8 bases. The J segment lost 1 base and the V segment lost 6 bases, leaving 7 bases of the junction unmatched. The CDR3 consists of 15 residues. Germline V lookup: CDR1 MDHEN, CDR2 SYDVKM.

This clone was detected once. The CDR3 nucleotides read TGTGCCAGCAGTTTGACTTATGCGACAGATACGCAGTATTTT. As protein: CASSLTYATDTQYF. V gene TRBV28 combines with J gene TRBJ2-3; D unresolved. Germline CDR1 is MDHEN and CDR2 is SYDVKM. The CDR3 spans 14 residues. V lost 3 bases, J lost 3 bases, and 10 bases lay in between.

The rearrangement uses TRBV6-6 and TRBJ1-2; a weak D match, TRBD1 (5 bases). Trimming pared 4 bases from V and 4 bases from J, leaving 19 bases between. CDR1 MNHNY and CDR2 SVGAGI come from the germline V gene (reference sequence). This CDR3 region has 16 residues. CDR3: CASSSRSGHLAYGYTF. Here the CDR3 DNA reads TGTGCCAGCAGTTCCCGGTCAGGACACCTCGCCTATGGCTACACCTTC.

The CDR3 DNA is TGTGCCACCAGTGAGCAAGCCGGGACTAGCGGGGAGACCCAGTACTTC. It codes for CATSEQAGTSGETQYF. The chain recombines TRBV24-1 with TRBJ2-5; TRBD2 matches at 12 bases. This CDR3 contains 16 residues. Trimming cost V 4 bases and J 5 bases; bases outside gene matches: 7. Per the germline V gene, CDR1 is KGHDR and CDR2 is SFDVKD.

V and J are TRBV21-1 and TRBJ1-5; no check of the table's D call, TRBD1, against the DNA was made. TRBV21-1 is shown as a pseudogene. CDR3 length: 20 residues. The CDR3 sequence is CASSKAVGAGERLSNQPQHF. CDR3 DNA: TGTGCCAGCAGCAAAGCGGTCGGGGCAGGGGAGAGGTTAAGCAATCAGCCCCAGCATTTT.

The chain recombines TRBV28 with TRBJ1-1; tentative D call: TRBD1 (5 bases). V lost 10 bases and J lost 1, with 16 bases in between. Germline CDR1 is MDHEN and CDR2 is SYDVKM. This CDR3 has 14 residues. Written as DNA, the CDR3 is TGTGCCACCAGGGTGGGTTTGGGGAACACTGAAGCTTTCTTT. This translates into CATRVGLGNTEAFF.

The chain is built from TRBV5-1 and TRBJ2-7; D gene ambiguous. The V end was cut by 0 bases, the J end by 0 bases, with 7 bases between. Per germline, CDR1 SGHRS and CDR2 YFSETQ. The CDR3 has 14 residues. This chain's CDR3 is CASSLGLLSYEQYF. The CDR3 DNA reads as TGCGCCAGCAGCTTGGGACTTCTCTCCTACGAGCAGTACTTC.

This clone appeared a few times. The chain has TRBV2 and TRBJ2-1, with 12 nucleotides matching TRBD2. The V segment lost 9 bases and the J segment 7 bases; nucleotides outside the gene matches: 7. Per germline, CDR1 SNHLY and CDR2 FYNNEI. The CDR3 is 14 amino acids. Here the CDR3 reads CASGLAGNKNEQFF. The CDR3 DNA is TGTGCCAGTGGACTAGCGGGAAATAAAAATGAGCAGTTCTTC.

This clone is a singleton in its sample. The rearrangement uses TRBV6-2 or TRBV6-3 and TRBJ2-7, with 8 positions matching TRBD2. V was pared by 4 bases and J by 0 bases, with 14 bases of the junction left unmatched. Germline V lookup: CDR1 MNHEY, CDR2 SVGEGT. This CDR3 comprises 18 residues. The CDR3 DNA reads TGTGCCAGCAGTTCCTATCCATGGACGACTAGCGACTCCTACGAGCAGTACTTC. Its protein product is CASSSYPWTTSDSYEQYF.

This rearrangement joins TRBV9 to TRBJ2-1, with TRBD2 as a possible D gene (5 bases). The germline V gene has CDR1 SGDLS and CDR2 YYNGEE. The CDR3 loop spans 20 amino acids. With 0 bases removed from V and 0 bases from J, the gap between germline ends came to 22 bases. The CDR3 region is CASSVESVMATTRSYNEQFF. CDR3 nucleotides: TGTGCCAGCAGCGTAGAGTCTGTGATGGCGACTACCCGCTCCTACAATGAGCAGTTCTTC.

The chain is built from TRBV2 and TRBJ1-4; unclear D gene. The CDR3 is 18 amino acids. CDR1 is SNHLY and CDR2 is FYNNEI in the germline V gene. Trimming removed 6 bases from V and 8 bases from J, with 28 bases in between. The CDR3 coding sequence is TGTGCCAGCAGACAAAGGGCTTCCCAGATCTGGAGGGTCGAAAAACTGTTTTTT. Protein sequence: CASRQRASQIWRVEKLFF.

The chain carries TRBV4-3 and TRBJ2-5, with a tentative D call TRBD2 (5 bases). The germline V gene has CDR1 LGHNA and CDR2 YSLEER. The CDR3 contains 16 residues. Trimming removed 0 bases from V and 2 bases from J, with 13 bases in between. The CDR3 DNA reads as TGCGCCAGCAGCCAAGAGGTTACTAGAGGGCAAGAGACCCAGTACTTC. Translated: CASSQEVTRGQETQYF.

The sample holds one count of this clone. The chain couples TRBV12-3 or TRBV12-4 to TRBJ1-5; no firm D call. The CDR3 runs 13 residues. Trimming took off 5 bases at V and 5 bases at J, with 10 bases between the two ends. The CDR3 is CASSLTEDQPQHF. The CDR3 DNA reads TGTGCCAGCAGTCTAACCGAGGATCAGCCCCAGCATTTT.

This chain links TRBV30 with TRBJ1-5, with D hard to call. This CDR3 region has 13 residues. Deletions cut 0 bases from V and 7 bases from J, with 10 bases between. Germline lookup yields CDR1 GTSNPN and CDR2 SVGIG (reference sequence). CDR3 residues: CAWSVASGQPQHF. The CDR3 DNA reads TGTGCCTGGAGTGTGGCATCAGGACAGCCCCAGCATTTT. Full variable domain (missing parts from reference TRBV30 and TRBJ1-5): SQTIHQWPATLVQPVGSPLSLECTVEGTSNPNLYWYRQAAGRGLQLLFYSVGIGQISSEVPQNLSASRPQDRQFILSSKKLLLSDSGFYLCAWSVASGQPQHFGDGTRLSIL.